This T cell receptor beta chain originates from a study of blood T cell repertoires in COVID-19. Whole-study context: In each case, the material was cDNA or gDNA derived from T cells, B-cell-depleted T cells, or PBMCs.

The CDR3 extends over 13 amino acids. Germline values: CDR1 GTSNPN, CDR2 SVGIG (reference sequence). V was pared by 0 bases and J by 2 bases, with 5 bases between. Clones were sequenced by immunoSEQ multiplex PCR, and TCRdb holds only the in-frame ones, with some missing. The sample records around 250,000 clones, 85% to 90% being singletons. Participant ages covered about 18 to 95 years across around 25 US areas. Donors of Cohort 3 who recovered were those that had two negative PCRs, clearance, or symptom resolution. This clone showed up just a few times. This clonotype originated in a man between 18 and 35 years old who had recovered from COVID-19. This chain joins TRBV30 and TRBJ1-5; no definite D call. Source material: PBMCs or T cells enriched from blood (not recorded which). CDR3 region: CAWSVEGNQPQHF. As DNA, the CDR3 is TGTGCCTGGAGTGTGGAGGGCAATCAGCCCCAGCATTTT.